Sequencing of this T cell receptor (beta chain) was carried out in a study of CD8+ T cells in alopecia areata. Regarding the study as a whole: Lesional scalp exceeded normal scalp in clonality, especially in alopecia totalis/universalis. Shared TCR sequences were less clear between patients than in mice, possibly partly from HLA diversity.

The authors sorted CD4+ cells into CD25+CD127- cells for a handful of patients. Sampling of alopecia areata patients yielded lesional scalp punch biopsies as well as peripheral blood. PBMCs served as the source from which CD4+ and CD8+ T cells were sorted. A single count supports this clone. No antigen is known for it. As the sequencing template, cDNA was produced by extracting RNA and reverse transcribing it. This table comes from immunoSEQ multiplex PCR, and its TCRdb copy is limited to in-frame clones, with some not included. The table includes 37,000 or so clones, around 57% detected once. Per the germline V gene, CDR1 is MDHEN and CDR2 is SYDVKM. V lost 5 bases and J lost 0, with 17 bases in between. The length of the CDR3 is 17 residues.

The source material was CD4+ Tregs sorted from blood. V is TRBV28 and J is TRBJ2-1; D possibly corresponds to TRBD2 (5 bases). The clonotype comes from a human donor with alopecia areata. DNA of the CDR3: TGTGCCAGCAGTCTAAGGACTGGTCCCGGCTCCTACAATGAGCAGTTCTTC. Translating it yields CASSLRTGPGSYNEQFF.